One and the same sample provided the 21 T cell receptor beta chains below, sequenced in a study of T cells in Graves' hyperthyroidism and ophthalmopathy. Amplification of TCR beta CDR3 regions used RNA as the template. The HTBI primer set drove a first-round RT-PCR of the TCR CDR3. TCRdb reanalysed the multiplex PCR reads using MiXCR and keeps one entry per CDR3 protein. The sample lists about 840,000 distinct CDR3 sequences, roughly 37% occurring once. The sequenced sample was blood. The source is a man between 18 and 29 years old with Graves' hyperthyroidism.

This clonotype was detected only a few times. The chain couples TRBV6-5 to TRBJ1-6; 10 bases agree with TRBD1. This CDR3 has 15 amino acids. Germline lookup yields CDR1 MNHEY and CDR2 SVGAGI. Trimming cost V 2 bases and J 6 bases; bases outside gene matches: 1. The CDR3 sequence is CASSYRDRGNSPLHF. The DNA for the CDR3 is TGTGCCAGCAGTTACCGGGACAGGGGTAATTCACCCCTCCACTTT.

The rearrangement links TRBV10-3 to TRBJ2-5; 9 bases line up with TRBD1. V was clipped by 3 bases and J by 5 bases; unmatched bases: 7. The CDR3 runs to 15 residues. Per germline, CDR1 ENHRY and CDR2 SYGVKD. As DNA, the CDR3 is TGTGCCATCAGTGATAGGGACAGGGCGGCCGAGACCCAGTACTTC. Amino acids: CAISDRDRAAETQYF.

V is TRBV7-9 and J is TRBJ2-7; D is tentatively TRBD1 or TRBD2 (5 bases each). The CDR3 has 14 amino acids. The germline CDR1 and CDR2 sequences are SEHNR and FQNEAQ (reference sequence). V was trimmed by 8 bases and J by 3 bases, leaving 17 bases between them. Written as DNA, the CDR3 is TGTGCCAGCGCTGAATCCGGGGACCTCTACGAGCAGTACTTC. Residues: CASAESGDLYEQYF.

In DNA form, the CDR3 reads TGTGCCAGCAGCCCCGCTTTGACAGGGGGCGGTTACGAGCAGTACTTC. Translation: CASSPALTGGGYEQYF. This chain uses TRBV7-9 with TRBJ2-7; 10 bases map to TRBD1. The CDR3 contains 16 residues. Trimming cost V 5 bases and J 4 bases; bases outside gene matches: 11. Germline V gives CDR1 SEHNR, CDR2 FQNEAQ (reference sequence).

This clonotype was recorded a few times. A much larger clone sits a single nucleotide away, making a read error possible. This chain links TRBV2 with TRBJ1-2; D not certain. Germline loops: CDR1 SNHLY, CDR2 FYNNEI. Between the trimmed V and J ends, which lost 11 bases and 4 bases, there was a span of 17 bases. The CDR3 consists of 13 residues. The CDR3 spells CADHSPDFYGYTF. CDR3 coding DNA: TGTGCCGACCACAGCCCCGATTTCTATGGCTACACCTTC.

V is TRBV7-9 and J is TRBJ2-6, with 7 bases that match TRBD2. The CDR3 is 19 amino acids. The ends lost 4 bases at V and 2 bases at J; junction bases unmatched: 14. The germline gives CDR1 SEHNR, CDR2 FQNEAQ (reference sequence). CDR3 protein: CASSSRNWREYTGANVLTF. Written as DNA, the CDR3 is TGTGCCAGCAGCTCTAGGAATTGGCGGGAGTATACTGGGGCCAACGTCCTGACTTTC.

This clonotype was recorded at least ten times. The V gene is TRBV7-2, the J gene TRBJ2-5; 7 bases agree with TRBD2. CDR1 is SGHTA, CDR2 FQGNSA, per germline. Trimming took 0 bases from V and 5 from J; bases not matched to a gene: 6. The CDR3 spans 15 residues. The CDR3, as DNA: TGTGCCAGCAGCTTAGCGGGGCAGGGAGGGGAGACCCAGTACTTC. It codes for CASSLAGQGGETQYF. Looking up the rest from reference TRBV7-2 and TRBJ2-5 gives the full variable domain: GAGVSQSPSNKVTEKGKDVELRCDPISGHTALYWYRQSLGQGLEFLIYFQGNSAPDKSGLPSDRFSAERTGGSVSTLTIQRTQQEDSAVYLCASSLAGQGGETQYFGPGTRLLVL.

This chain links TRBV5-4 with TRBJ1-5; 8 bases line up with TRBD1. V lost 0 bases to trimming and J lost 6 bases; unmatched junction nucleotides: 5. This CDR3 has 15 amino acids. Looked up from germline, CDR1 is SGHNT and CDR2 is YYREEE (reference sequence). The CDR3 is CASSLAGGMGQPQHF. Written as DNA, the CDR3 is TGTGCCAGCAGCTTGGCAGGGGGCATGGGTCAGCCCCAGCATTTT. The complete variable domain, with remaining parts taken from reference TRBV5-4 and TRBJ1-5, reads ETGVTQSPTHLIKTRGQQVTLRCSSQSGHNTVSWYQQALGQGPQFIFQYYREEENGRGNFPPRFSGLQFPNYSSELNVNALELDDSALYLCASSLAGGMGQPQHFGDGTRLSIL.

To note about this clonotype: One base away lies a much larger clone, so this may be a sequencing read error. The rearrangement joins TRBV7-9 to TRBJ1-1; 8 positions match TRBD1. The CDR3 has 12 amino acids. Germline assignment: CDR1 SEHNR and CDR2 FQNEAQ (reference sequence). Trimming took 4 bases from V and 11 from J; bases not matched to a gene: 6. CDR3 DNA sequence: TGTGCCAGCAGCTCCTGGACAGGGCAGGCTTTCTTT. This gives the protein CASSSWTGQAFF.

This clonotype was counted many times. The chain links TRBV10-3 to TRBJ1-1; D possibly corresponds to TRBD1 (6 bases). Trimming cost V 7 bases and J 3 bases, with 18 bases left between them. Germline V gene lookup returns CDR1 ENHRY and CDR2 SYGVKD. CDR3 length equals 15 residues. CDR3 in amino acids: CAITREGVYDTEAFF. The CDR3 region has the DNA TGTGCCATCACCCGTGAGGGGGTGTATGACACTGAAGCTTTCTTT.

J is TRBJ2-2 and V is TRBV14; D is unclear. There are 13 residues in the CDR3. Trimming removed 1 base at V and 8 bases at J, with 8 bases between. Germline V gene lookup returns CDR1 SGHDN and CDR2 FVKESK. CDR3 nucleotides: TGTGCCAGCAGCCAAGCGGGTCGAGGGGAGCTGTTTTTT. Translated: CASSQAGRGELFF. Based on the CDR3 plus reference TRBV14 and TRBJ2-2, the full variable domain is EAGVTQFPSHSVIEKGQTVTLRCDPISGHDNLYWYRRVMGKEIKFLLHFVKESKQDESGMPNNRFLAERTGGTYSTLKVQPAELEDSGVYFCASSQAGRGELFFGEGSRLTVL.

This clonotype appeared many times. V usage is TRBV5-1 and J usage is TRBJ1-6; no clear D. Germline CDR1 SGHRS, CDR2 YFSETQ. CDR3 size: 13 residues. V was clipped by 1 base and J by 7 bases, with 6 bases between them. The CDR3 loop is CASSLYWNSPLHF. CDR3 sequence (DNA): TGCGCCAGCAGCTTGTATTGGAATTCACCCCTCCACTTT.

This chain's CDR3 is CASSLETSSHYEQYF. Here the CDR3 DNA reads TGTGCCAGCAGCTTAGAGACCAGTTCCCACTACGAGCAGTACTTC. The chain employs TRBV7-2 and TRBJ2-7, with unresolved D. The germline V gene has CDR1 SGHTA and CDR2 FQGNSA. CDR3 length equals 15 residues. Deletions cut 1 base from V and 3 bases from J, with 13 bases between.

This clonotype was found many times. The rearrangement links TRBV25-1 to TRBJ1-5; 7 nucleotides agree with TRBD1. Germline V lookup: CDR1 MGHDK, CDR2 SYGVNS. This CDR3 is 13 amino acids long. After removal of 3 bases from V and 7 bases from J, the junction contained 3 bases not matched to a gene. The CDR3 DNA reads as TGTGCCAGCAGTGATACAGGGGAGCAGCCCCAGCATTTT. Its protein product is CASSDTGEQPQHF.

This clonotype was picked up a small number of times. V usage is TRBV12-3 or TRBV12-4 and J usage is TRBJ1-3; D perhaps matches TRBD1 (6 bases). The CDR3 has 14 residues. Trimming cost V 2 bases and J 2 bases, with 7 bases left between them. The CDR3 DNA is TGTGCCAGCAGTTTAAACAGGGCTGGAAACACCATATATTTT. Its translation is CASSLNRAGNTIYF.

This clonotype was observed many times. The V gene is TRBV7-2, the J gene TRBJ2-7; D uncertain. Germline values: CDR1 SGHTA, CDR2 FQGNSA. The CDR3 totals 14 residues. The V gene lost 1 base and the J gene lost 4 bases, with 11 bases spanning the gap. As DNA, the CDR3 is TGTGCCAGCAGCTTAGACCCCTTTAGATACGAGCAGTACTTC. This sequence encodes CASSLDPFRYEQYF.

The gene calls are TRBV10-3 and TRBJ1-1; perhaps TRBD1 as D (6 bases). This CDR3 contains 13 residues. Per the germline V gene, CDR1 is ENHRY and CDR2 is SYGVKD. The CDR3 bases are TGTGCTGGGGGGCTGGGGGTGAACACTGAAGCTTTCTTT. It codes for CAGGLGVNTEAFF.

Turning to this clonotype: It is likely a read error, because the conserved phenylalanine at the end of the CDR3 is missing. The J gene is TRBJ1-1, the V gene TRBV15; 8 nucleotides match TRBD1. The CDR3 totals 13 residues. V gave up 2 bases and J gave up 4 bases; unmatched junction bases: 0. Germline CDR1 and CDR2: LNHNV and YYDKDF (reference sequence). The CDR3, as DNA: TGTGCCACCAGCAGAACAGGGGGCACTGAAGCTTTCCTT. It specifies CATSRTGGTEAFL.

Details on this clonotype: A single base separates this from a much larger clone, so it may be a read error. CDR3 nucleotide sequence: TGTGCCAGCAGCTATTTTGGCGGGGAGCTGCTTTTT. Amino acids: CASSYFGGELLF. The rearrangement links TRBV7-9 to TRBJ2-2, with D perhaps TRBD2 (6 bases). The CDR3 sequence is 12 residues long. Germline V gene sequence: CDR1 SEHNR, CDR2 FQNEAQ (reference sequence).

This clonotype occurred many times. This chain uses TRBV6-5 with TRBJ1-5, with D perhaps TRBD1 (5 bases). The ends were cut back, 6 bases at V and 5 bases at J, with 11 bases in the middle. CDR3 length: 13 residues. Germline V CDR1 and CDR2: MNHEY, SVGAGI. CDR3 sequence: CASSPGLHQPQHF. The DNA for the CDR3 is TGTGCCAGCAGCCCGGGACTTCATCAGCCCCAGCATTTT.

On this clonotype: A much bigger clone sits one base away, suggesting this may be a read error. This chain connects TRBV19 to TRBJ1-1, with no clear D. The CDR3 covers 14 residues. The ends were cut back, 3 bases at V and 1 base at J, with 9 bases in the middle. CDR1 LNHDA and CDR2 SQIVND come from the germline V gene (reference sequence). CDR3 coding DNA: TGTGCCAGTAGTATTCCCCCCGCGAACACTGAAGCTTTCTTT. It is translated as CASSIPPANTEAFF.